Listed below are T cell receptor beta chains from one sample, sequenced in a study of T cell repertoires in cytomegalovirus infection. TCRdb redid the calling of the reads with MiXCR, one entry per CDR3 protein. The table includes roughly 310,000 distinct CDR3 sequences, 15% to 20% detected once. Material: PBMCs. The receptor set was obtained from a human donor in good health (CMV status not recorded). Some clones in this sample may be carry-over from other donors' samples. Both conserved end residues are part of each CDR3. The D gene is left open where the match is weak. Only some rows state a clone size, as once, few, many or a class for expanded clones.

V gene,clone size,J gene,D gene,CDR3 protein,CDR3 DNA
TRBV20-1,few,TRBJ1-5,TRBD1,CSARGDRGFYQPQHF,TGCAGTGCTAGGGGGGACAGGGGTTTTTATCAGCCCCAGCATTTT
TRBV6-4,NA,TRBJ1-1,TRBD1,CASSGLGTGRTEAFF,TGTGCCAGCAGTGGGTTAGGGACAGGTCGGACTGAAGCTTTCTTT
TRBV11-3,NA,TRBJ2-5,TRBD1,CASSPRTGDETQYF,TGTGCCAGCAGCCCCAGGACAGGGGATGAGACCCAGTACTTC
TRBV7-6,NA,TRBJ2-3,NA,CASSLASSSTDTQYF,TGTGCCAGCAGCTTAGCGTCATCTAGCACAGATACGCAGTATTTT
TRBV7-2,many,TRBJ2-7,TRBD1,CASSTTGGPTYEQYF,TGTGCCAGCAGCACAACAGGGGGCCCCACCTACGAGCAGTACTTC
TRBV5-5,few,TRBJ2-7,NA,CASSSQPTGAEQYF,TGTGCCAGCAGCTCCCAACCTACAGGTGCCGAGCAGTACTTC
TRBV7-2,many,TRBJ1-6,NA,CASSLVTGSNSPLHF,TGTGCCAGCAGCTTAGTCACGGGGTCCAATTCACCCCTCCACTTT
TRBV12-3/TRBV12-4,few,TRBJ1-1,NA,CASSLGGRWNTEAFF,TGTGCCAGCAGTTTAGGGGGACGGTGGAACACTGAAGCTTTCTTT
TRBV5-5,NA,TRBJ2-7,NA,CASSHSTPGLESPYEQYF,TGTGCCAGCAGCCACTCCACGCCGGGACTTGAGAGTCCCTACGAGCAGTACTTC
TRBV5-6,once,TRBJ1-4,NA,CASSGWTASTNEKLFF,TGTGCCAGCAGCGGCTGGACAGCTTCAACTAATGAAAAACTGTTTTTT
TRBV5-1,NA,TRBJ1-6,NA,CASSLVGTSSSYNSPLHF,TGCGCCAGCAGCTTGGTTGGGACATCGAGCTCCTATAATTCACCCCTCCACTTT
TRBV4-1,NA,TRBJ1-5,TRBD1,CASSPRTGLGQPQHF,TGTGCCAGCAGCCCAAGGACAGGCCTGGGCCAGCCCCAGCATTTT
TRBV11-1,few,TRBJ2-5,TRBD2,CASSFGGLAGEETQYF,TGTGCCAGCAGCTTTGGGGGACTAGCGGGGGAAGAGACCCAGTACTTC
TRBV5-1,NA,TRBJ2-7,NA,CASSLETGQGYEQYF,TGCGCCAGCAGCTTGGAGACAGGCCAAGGCTACGAGCAGTACTTC
TRBV24-1,NA,TRBJ2-5,NA,CATSVPGTGETQYF,TGTGCCACCAGTGTTCCAGGGACGGGGGAGACCCAGTACTTC
TRBV7-9,NA,TRBJ2-2,TRBD1,CASSARQGVNTGELFF,TGTGCCAGCAGCGCACGACAGGGAGTTAACACCGGGGAGCTGTTTTTT
TRBV7-9,NA,TRBJ1-2,TRBD1,CASSSDRTRGYTF,TGTGCCAGCAGCTCGGACAGGACCCGCGGCTACACCTTC
TRBV7-9,NA,TRBJ1-2,NA,CASSSLGRDLYGYTF,TGTGCCAGCAGCTCTTTAGGCAGGGACCTCTACGGCTACACCTTC
TRBV6-1,many,TRBJ2-7,TRBD1,CASSGTGGEQYF,TGTGCCAGTTCCGGGACAGGGGGTGAGCAGTACTTC
TRBV6-1,few,TRBJ2-5,TRBD2,CASSQTGTSDQETQYF,TGTGCCAGCAGTCAAACCGGGACTAGTGATCAAGAGACCCAGTACTTC
TRBV20-1,NA,TRBJ1-5,TRBD1,CSARGGQGGQPQHF,TGCAGTGCTAGAGGTGGACAGGGTGGTCAGCCCCAGCATTTT
TRBV4-2,NA,TRBJ2-5,NA,CASSQDQGYQETQYF,TGTGCCAGCAGCCAAGATCAGGGCTATCAAGAGACCCAGTACTTC
TRBV7-2,few,TRBJ2-6,TRBD2,CASSLEVRGGGPRANVLTF,TGTGCCAGCAGCTTAGAAGTCCGCGGGGGGGGCCCGAGGGCCAACGTCCTGACTTTC
TRBV5-4,few,TRBJ1-2,NA,CASSWDGVRGYTF,TGTGCCAGCAGCTGGGACGGCGTGAGGGGCTACACCTTC
TRBV20-1,many,TRBJ1-5,NA,CSAKGQGNQPQHF,TGCAGTGCTAAAGGGCAGGGCAATCAGCCCCAGCATTTT
TRBV6-1,few,TRBJ2-7,TRBD1,CASSEKNRGTYEQYF,TGTGCCAGCAGTGAAAAAAACAGGGGGACCTACGAGCAGTACTTC
TRBV28,many,TRBJ1-5,NA,CASDPTGKNQPQHF,TGTGCTAGCGATCCTACAGGTAAAAATCAGCCCCAGCATTTT
TRBV6-1,NA,TRBJ2-2,NA,CASSEARVFVELFF,TGTGCCAGCAGTGAGGCCAGGGTTTTCGTGGAGCTGTTTTTT
TRBV7-2,NA,TRBJ1-3,NA,CASSLMLGSGNTIYF,TGTGCCAGCAGCTTAATGCTGGGATCTGGAAACACCATATATTTT
TRBV20-1,NA,TRBJ1-1,NA,CSARRGAPNTEAFF,TGCAGTGCTAGGAGAGGGGCGCCGAACACTGAAGCTTTCTTT
TRBV20-1,few,TRBJ2-4,NA,CSAIAGGRGKNIQYF,TGCAGTGCTATAGCCGGGGGTCGGGGGAAAAACATTCAGTACTTC
TRBV19,many,TRBJ2-7,NA,CASSRYRDNSYEQYF,TGTGCCAGTAGTAGATACAGGGACAACTCCTACGAGCAGTACTTC
TRBV6-8,few,TRBJ1-4,TRBD1,CASRGTGGIVNEKLFF,TGTGCCAGCAGAGGGACAGGGGGCATCGTTAATGAAAAACTGTTTTTT
TRBV3-1,few,TRBJ2-2,NA,CASRAPGSNTGELFF,TGTGCCAGCAGAGCCCCCGGCTCGAACACCGGGGAGCTGTTTTTT
TRBV12-3/TRBV12-4,NA,TRBJ1-5,TRBD1,CASTTMNRGLDGNQPQHF,TGTGCCAGCACTACAATGAACAGGGGCTTGGACGGCAATCAGCCCCAGCATTTT
TRBV5-6,NA,TRBJ2-3,TRBD2,CASGLTSNADTQYF,TGTGCCAGCGGGTTGACTAGCAACGCAGATACGCAGTATTTT
TRBV7-6,many,TRBJ2-7,NA,CASSFRSRQPPYEQYF,TGTGCCAGCAGCTTTAGATCGAGGCAGCCACCCTACGAGCAGTACTTC
TRBV7-2,many,TRBJ2-1,NA,CASSLTPGIRGEQFF,TGTGCCAGCAGCTTAACTCCGGGGATAAGGGGTGAGCAGTTCTTC
TRBV6-5,few,TRBJ1-2,NA,CASSYHGAPGGYTF,TGTGCCAGCAGTTACCATGGGGCCCCGGGTGGCTACACCTTC
TRBV11-2,NA,TRBJ1-1,NA,CASSLAHRDGAFF,TGTGCCAGCAGCTTAGCTCACCGGGACGGAGCTTTCTTT
TRBV20-1,few,TRBJ1-3,NA,CSARGQTSSGNTIYF,TGCAGTGCTAGAGGACAAACCTCTTCTGGAAACACCATATATTTT
TRBV27,NA,TRBJ1-6,TRBD1,CASRSGTGYSPLHF,TGTGCCAGCAGATCCGGGACAGGGTACTCACCCCTCCACTTT
TRBV12-3/TRBV12-4,many,TRBJ2-7,NA,CASSCHRAGNCEQYF,TGTGCCAGCAGTTGCCACAGGGCGGGGAACTGCGAGCAGTACTTC
TRBV6-6,NA,TRBJ2-3,TRBD1,CASSLGQGVGADTQYF,TGTGCCAGCAGTTTGGGACAGGGGGTTGGGGCAGATACGCAGTATTTT